The 21 T cell receptor beta chains below all came from one sample that was sequenced in a study of cytomegalovirus exposure and HLA in healthy donors. Researchers ran the PCR with 60 Vbeta and 13 Jbeta primers. Using immunoSEQ multiplex PCR, the repertoire was profiled, and TCRdb retains in-frame clones only, with some absent. The sample lists some 91,000 clones, around 77% occurring once. The sample taken for sequencing was PBMCs. Receptors originate from a man aged 40-50 years in good health and CMV-seronegative.

CDR3 loop: CSTGGDYGYTF. CDR3 nucleotide sequence: TGCAGTACAGGGGGCGACTATGGCTACACCTTC. The chain couples TRBV20-1 to TRBJ1-2; TRBD1 aligns across 9 bases. This CDR3 comprises 11 residues. Germline-derived CDR1 and CDR2 are DFQATT and SNEGSKA (reference sequence). With 8 bases clipped from V and 3 bases from J, the junction kept 1 base outside the gene matches.

There are a few counts of this clone. This rearrangement joins TRBV5-1 to TRBJ2-1; the match to TRBD1 covers 8 bases. Germline V lookup: CDR1 SGHRS, CDR2 YFSETQ. This CDR3 comprises 15 residues. J lost 4 bases, V lost 0 bases, and 3 bases had no gene match. The CDR3 DNA sequence: TGCGCCAGCAGCTTGGAGGGACAGGTGTACAATGAGCAGTTCTTC. Translation gives CASSLEGQVYNEQFF.

The CDR3, as DNA: TGTGCCAGCAGTGCCCGGGGGTCGGTAGATACGCAGTATTTT. Its translation is CASSARGSVDTQYF. This chain joins TRBV6-1 and TRBJ2-3, with D tentatively TRBD2 (6 bases). This CDR3 comprises 14 residues. The V end lost 4 bases, the J end lost 5 bases, and 13 bases lay between the germline ends. Germline V gives CDR1 MNHNS, CDR2 SASEGT.

A few counts support this clone. The J gene is TRBJ2-7, the V gene TRBV6-6, with TRBD1 matching 10 bases. This CDR3 is built from 13 residues. Germline-derived CDR1 and CDR2 are MNHNY and SVGAGI (reference sequence). Unmatched junction bases numbered 7, after V lost 11 bases and J lost 3 bases. CDR3 coding DNA: TGTGCCGGAAGACAGGGGGCCCTCTACGAGCAGTACTTC. As protein: CAGRQGALYEQYF.

The gene calls are TRBV28 and TRBJ1-2; 7 bases agree with TRBD1. CDR1 and CDR2 from the germline V gene are MDHEN and SYDVKM. The CDR3 is made up of 12 amino acids. V lost 6 bases and J lost 8; bases outside the gene matches: 6. As DNA, the CDR3 is TGTGCCAGCAGCCTTTCAGGGGGGGGCTACACCTTC. This encodes CASSLSGGGYTF.

The chain couples TRBV7-9 to TRBJ1-5; TRBD1 aligns across 8 bases. J gave up 2 bases and V 3 bases, and 0 bases lay outside the gene matches. The germline V gene encodes CDR1 SEHNR and CDR2 FQNEAQ (reference sequence). This CDR3 has 14 residues. CDR3 bases: TGTGCCAGCAGCTTGGGACAGGGCAATCAGCCCCAGCATTTT. It translates to CASSLGQGNQPQHF.

The chain combines TRBV9 with TRBJ1-6; D not resolved. V lost 4 bases to trimming and J lost 5 bases, with 10 bases between them. There are 14 residues in the CDR3. CDR1 is SGDLS, CDR2 YYNGEE, per germline. The DNA for the CDR3 is TGTGCCAGCAGCACCCGGGTAGATAATTCACCCCTCCACTTT. It encodes CASSTRVDNSPLHF.

The chain employs TRBV27 and TRBJ2-5; 10 bases agree with TRBD2. The CDR3 is 16 amino acids. Per germline, CDR1 MNHEY and CDR2 SMNVEV (reference sequence). J was trimmed by 0 bases and V by 3 bases; bases with no gene match: 4. The CDR3 reads CASSFGTSAYQETQYF. In DNA form, the CDR3 reads TGTGCCAGCAGTTTCGGGACTAGCGCCTACCAAGAGACCCAGTACTTC.

The sample holds one count of this clone. The gene calls are TRBV13 and TRBJ1-1; a possible D gene is TRBD1 (6 bases). Per the germline V gene, CDR1 is PRHDT and CDR2 is FYEKMQ (reference sequence). V lost 3 bases and J lost 6, with 11 bases in between. The CDR3 totals 13 residues. CDR3 sequence: CASSLRRGAEAFF. The DNA of the CDR3 is TGTGCCAGCAGCTTGCGCAGGGGCGCTGAAGCTTTCTTT.

The V gene is TRBV29-1, the J gene TRBJ1-1, with a tentative D call TRBD1 (6 bases). Per the germline V gene, CDR1 is SQVTM and CDR2 is ANQGSEA. The length of the CDR3 is 15 residues. Trimming removed 7 bases at V and 0 bases at J, with 18 bases between. As DNA, the CDR3 is TGCAGCGGTCGCGGGGGACAAAGCATGAACACTGAAGCTTTCTTT. Protein sequence: CSGRGGQSMNTEAFF. Full variable domain (rest looked up from reference TRBV29-1 and TRBJ1-1): SAVISQKPSRDICQRGTSLTIQCQVDSQVTMMFWYRQQPGQSLTLIATANQGSEATYESGFVIDKFPISRPNLTFSTLTVSNMSPEDSSIYLCSGRGGQSMNTEAFFGQGTRLTVV.

With respect to this clone: As the CDR3 is not closed by the conserved phenylalanine or tryptophan, this likely results from a read error. It is unclear where the CDR3 begins or ends on the DNA, so no DNA is shown, and the CDR3 is as TCRdb lists it. The V gene is TRBV28, the J gene TRBJ1-1; the D segment call TRBD1 is taken from the table without a DNA check. Germline CDR1 and CDR2: MDHEN and SYDVKM. The CDR3 length is 13 residues, termini included. The CDR3 loop is CASSAPRQGAGLI.

This sequence joins TRBV6-1 and TRBJ1-5; a possible D gene is TRBD1 (5 bases). The CDR3 is 15 residues long. Germline CDR1 MNHNS, CDR2 SASEGT. The V gene lost 4 bases and the J gene lost 0 bases, with 10 bases spanning the gap. The CDR3 sequence is CASSAKTDSNQPQHF. The CDR3 DNA is TGTGCCAGCAGTGCAAAGACAGATAGCAATCAGCCCCAGCATTTT.

The rearrangement links TRBV10-3 to TRBJ2-7; no clear D. Germline V gene data show CDR1 as ENHRY and CDR2 as SYGVKD. This CDR3 spans 14 amino acids. With 1 base removed from V and 5 bases from J, the gap between germline ends came to 12 bases. Written as DNA, the CDR3 is TGTGCCATCAGTGAGTATAGTACGCAGGACGAGCAGTACTTC. Translation gives CAISEYSTQDEQYF.

By share, this clone ranks as medium-sized. The chain is built from TRBV6-6 and TRBJ1-5, with TRBD1 as a possible D gene (5 bases). V lost 1 base and J 3 bases, leaving 13 bases between the germline ends. From germline, CDR1 is MNHNY and CDR2 SVGAGI (reference sequence). CDR3 length: 16 amino acids. The CDR3 coding sequence is TGTGCCAGCAGTTACTTCGGCAGGGTGAACAATCAGCCCCAGCATTTT. Residues: CASSYFGRVNNQPQHF.

V gene TRBV5-4 combines with J gene TRBJ2-7, with 7 bases identical to TRBD2. The ends lost 4 bases at V and 3 bases at J; junction bases unmatched: 10. The CDR3 loop spans 15 amino acids. Per the germline V gene, CDR1 is SGHNT and CDR2 is YYREEE (reference sequence). The CDR3 DNA reads TGTGCCAGCAGCCCACCGGGGACTAACCGCTACGAGCAGTACTTC. Translated, it gives CASSPPGTNRYEQYF.

This clone has only a few counts. This chain uses TRBV11-2 with TRBJ1-6; D not resolved. The CDR3 consists of 15 residues. The germline V gene encodes CDR1 SGHAT and CDR2 FQNNGV. Trimming cost V 1 base and J 9 bases, with 13 bases left between them. The CDR3, as DNA: TGTGCCAGCAGCTTAGGGGAGCTGTTGGTTTCACCCCTCCACTTT. Translating it yields CASSLGELLVSPLHF.

The chain uses TRBV7-2 and TRBJ2-7; D is undetermined. Germline loops: CDR1 SGHTA, CDR2 FQGNSA. Trimming took off 5 bases at V and 3 bases at J, with 11 bases between the two ends. This CDR3 contains 13 residues. The CDR3 sequence is CASSRTVNYEQYF. Written as DNA, the CDR3 is TGTGCCAGCAGCCGCACAGTAAACTACGAGCAGTACTTC. Combining the CDR3 with reference TRBV7-2 and TRBJ2-7 gives the whole variable domain GAGVSQSPSNKVTEKGKDVELRCDPISGHTALYWYRQSLGQGLEFLIYFQGNSAPDKSGLPSDRFSAERTGGSVSTLTIQRTQQEDSAVYLCASSRTVNYEQYFGPGTRLTVT.

In its sample, this clone was seen a few times. The V call is TRBV11-2, the J call TRBJ2-1, with a possible D match to TRBD2 (5 bases). This CDR3 spans 15 amino acids. Germline CDR1 reads SGHAT; CDR2 reads FQNNGV. Trimming left V 4 bases short and J 6 bases short, with 16 bases between. DNA for the CDR3: TGTGCCAGCAGCTCCGGGCTTCGAGGGTCCAATGAGCAGTTCTTC. This sequence encodes CASSSGLRGSNEQFF. The full variable domain, its missing parts supplied by reference TRBV11-2 and TRBJ2-1, is EAGVAQSPRYKIIEKRQSVAFWCNPISGHATLYWYQQILGQGPKLLIQFQNNGVVDDSQLPKDRFSAERLKGVDSTLKIQPAKLEDSAVYLCASSSGLRGSNEQFFGPGTRLTVL.

The J gene is TRBJ2-1, the V gene TRBV2; perhaps TRBD2 as D (6 bases). The CDR3 is 15 amino acids. Germline CDR1 and CDR2: SNHLY and FYNNEI. With 2 bases removed from V and 10 bases from J, the gap between germline ends came to 18 bases. The DNA for the CDR3 is TGTGCCAGCAGTGAATCGGCTAGCGCAGGAGAAGAGCAGTTCTTC. Translation gives CASSESASAGEEQFF. Full variable domain (rest looked up from reference TRBV2 and TRBJ2-1): EPEVTQTPSHQVTQMGQEVILRCVPISNHLYFYWYRQILGQKVEFLVSFYNNEISEKSEIFDDQFSVERPDGSNFTLKIRSTKLEDSAMYFCASSESASAGEEQFFGPGTRLTVL.

J is TRBJ2-7 and V is TRBV13; D possibly corresponds to TRBD1 (5 bases). CDR1 and CDR2 from the germline V gene are PRHDT and FYEKMQ (reference sequence). The CDR3 is made up of 15 amino acids. The V end lost 1 base, the J end lost 6 bases, and 16 bases lay between the germline ends. The CDR3 nucleotides read TGTGCCAGCAGCTTAGATGGGGCCCGAGGCAGCGAGCAGTACTTC. Residues: CASSLDGARGSEQYF.

This sequence joins TRBV6-1 and TRBJ2-5; 8 bases are shared with TRBD2. The J call may be in error: the DNA end matches TRBJ2-7 better. The CDR3 totals 14 residues. Germline loops: CDR1 MNHNS, CDR2 SASEGT. The CDR3 DNA sequence: TGTGCCAGCCAAAGCGGGGGCAACTCCTACGAGCAGTACTTC. Its protein is CASQSGGNSYEQYF.